Below, one TCR beta chain is given with its context. The V end lost 1 base, the J end lost 8 bases, and 20 bases lay between the germline ends. The germline V gene has CDR1 MGHRA and CDR2 YSYEKL. CDR3 size: 16 residues. Sequencing used immunoSEQ multiplex PCR; TCRdb keeps in-frame clones, though not all of them. The sample records about 88,000 clones, roughly 85% being singletons. The sample comes from a study of blood T cell repertoires in COVID-19. Study background: COVID-19 samples collected from the United States, Italy and Spain covered acute and convalescent phases. Sample material is recorded as cDNA or gDNA derived from T cells, B-cell-depleted T cells, or PBMCs.

The chain has TRBV4-1 and TRBJ1-2, with a tentative D call TRBD1 (5 bases). The clonotype comes from a woman in her sixties or seventies with COVID-19, enrolled during active disease. Sequencing was performed on peripheral blood. DNA for the CDR3: TGCGCCAGCAGCCAAGGGTTGCAGGGCTCCCTCGGGGGCTACACCTTC. Its translation is CASSQGLQGSLGGYTF.